Described below is a single TCR beta chain sequence and its context. Its antigen is unknown. V was pared by 8 bases and J by 8 bases, with 16 bases between. The CDR3 sequence is 11 residues long. The germline V gene encodes CDR1 SQVTM and CDR2 ANQGSEA. This sample was included in a study of shared clonotypes between healthy human individuals. Across the whole study: Donor ages ranged 18 to 49 years: a couple of women, a few men. Study results and caveats: Blood was the sole source, and tissue repertoires probably differ.

To make CD8 memory, CD45RO+ cells were put together with CCR7-negative CD45RA+ TemRA cells. Methods used by the authors: For the immunoSEQ data, sequences were junction-only without quality scores, so filtering differed. Libraries were prepared by immunoSEQ multiplex PCR; TCRdb keeps only in-frame clonotypes and omits some of them. V, J and clone size derive from that table, while D and trimming were established from the DNA sequence. Found here are approximately 99,000 clones, about 71% of them singletons; the top ten hold more than 20%. This sequence joins TRBV29-1 and TRBJ2-7; D may correspond to TRBD1 or TRBD2 (5 bases each). The TCR sequence derives from a woman aged 25 to 45 in good health. The material sequenced was memory CD8+ T cells sorted from blood. Subset denoted: CD45RO+ cells pooled with CCR7-negative TemRA cells. CDR3 bases: TGCAGCACCAGCCGGGACCGCAAGCAGTACTTC. Protein sequence: CSTSRDRKQYF.